This record looks at one T cell receptor beta chain sequence and its context. The data were obtained in a study of beta chain features in type 1 diabetes. Isolated RNA was reverse transcribed in full, so expressed TCRB transcripts were sequenced. Here immunoSEQ multiplex PCR was the method, and the copy in TCRdb shows in-frame clones only, minus some. The repertoire holds roughly 240,000 clones, over 65% seen once, with about 0.051% in the top ten. V shed 5 bases and J shed 0 bases, with 17 bases lying between them. This CDR3 is 17 amino acids long. Germline values: CDR1 LNHNV, CDR2 YYDKDF (reference sequence).

The clonotype was recovered from a man aged 25-45 years in good health. The sequenced sample was naive CD4+ T cells from blood. This chain links TRBV15 with TRBJ2-1, with a possible D match to TRBD2 (6 bases). DNA of the CDR3: TGTGCCACCAGCGGCGACGGGACTGCCAGCTCCTACAATGAGCAGTTCTTC. Its protein product is CATSGDGTASSYNEQFF.